The clone carrying this T cell receptor beta chain was recorded only once. CDR3 length: 12 amino acids. Germline-derived CDR1 and CDR2 are LNHDA and SQIVND (reference sequence). Trimming removed 5 bases from V and 3 bases from J, with 7 bases in between. This record comes from a study of Graves' ophthalmopathy and Graves' hyperthyroidism. Researchers took RNA transcripts and amplified TCR beta CDR3 regions from them. First-round RT-PCR employed HTBI primers, with a second-round multiplex PCR after it. TCRdb re-called the multiplex PCR reads with MiXCR, one entry per CDR3 protein. The data hold 1 million to 1.3 million distinct CDR3 sequences, with approximately 35% observed a single time.

The source material was peripheral blood or thyroid tissue (not recorded which). The source of this sequence is an adult man with Graves' hyperthyroidism. V usage is TRBV19 and J usage is TRBJ1-2; D remains unclear. CDR3: CASSEQHYGYTF. The CDR3 coding sequence is TGTGCCAGTAGTGAGCAACACTATGGCTACACCTTC.